The 30 T cell receptor beta chains below come from one sample, sequenced in a study of human CD8 memory T cell subsets. Libraries for TCR beta were constructed using UMI-labeled 5' RACE. TCRdb re-called the 5' RACE reads and catalogs CDR3 proteins one per entry, DNA excluded. This table lists about 6,600 distinct CDR3 sequences. TPEX cells were CCR7+ PD-1+ TIGIT+ early memory CD8+ T cells with exhausted-like traits. The sequencing sample was made of CD8+ T cells from PBMCs. These receptors were taken from a human donor in good health.

The chain joins TRBV5-6 to TRBJ2-3. The germline gives CDR1 SGHDT, CDR2 YYEEEE. This CDR3 region has 14 residues. The CDR3 sequence: CASSLGFSPDTQYF.

Judged by frequency, this clonotype is medium-sized (0.01 to 0.1%). The CDR3 sequence is CSATPPMNTEAFF. This sequence joins TRBV29-1 and TRBJ1-1. The CDR3 totals 13 residues. Germline CDR1 and CDR2: SQVTM and ANQGSEA.

The chain links TRBV5-6 to TRBJ2-1; the D gene TCRdb calls, TRBD2, cannot be checked with no DNA. This CDR3 has 17 amino acids. CDR1 is SGHDT and CDR2 is YYEEEE in the germline V gene. This chain's CDR3 is CASSSGTSHTEYNEQFF.

The chain has TRBV29-1 and TRBJ2-7; TCRdb names TRBD1, which stays unverified in the absence of DNA. The CDR3 spans 15 residues. Looked up from germline, CDR1 is SQVTM and CDR2 is ANQGSEA. CDR3 amino acids: CSARGPGPESYEQYF.

CDR3: CASSLVETSGSFLYNEQFF. The rearrangement joins TRBV7-9 to TRBJ2-1; lacking DNA, the TRBD2 call made by TCRdb goes unchecked. In germline, CDR1 is SEHNR, CDR2 FQNEAQ (reference sequence). This CDR3 contains 19 residues.

The V gene is TRBV15, the J gene TRBJ2-3. Germline values: CDR1 LNHNV, CDR2 YYDKDF (reference sequence). This CDR3 region has 14 residues. This chain's CDR3 is CATSRETLADTQYF.

The chain is built from TRBV18 and TRBJ2-7. Germline V gives CDR1 KGHSH, CDR2 LQKENI. The CDR3 contains 13 residues. The CDR3 protein is CASSPGRSYEQYF.

CDR3 loop: CASSPPGGGKLFF. V usage is TRBV28 and J usage is TRBJ1-4. This CDR3 comprises 13 residues. CDR1 and CDR2 (germline): MDHEN, SYDVKM.

The V call is TRBV4-2, the J call TRBJ2-1; the D call of TRBD2 rests on TCRdb alone, since no DNA is present to check it. The CDR3 is made up of 15 amino acids. Germline loops: CDR1 LGHNA, CDR2 YNFKEQ. CDR3 loop: CASGVIAGVYNEQFF.

The rearrangement uses TRBV5-4 and TRBJ2-1; absent DNA, TCRdb's TRBD1 call cannot be checked. Germline CDR1 reads SGHNT; CDR2 reads YYREEE (reference sequence). The CDR3 contains 15 residues. CDR3 sequence: CASSSWDDSYNEQFF.

V and J are TRBV2 and TRBJ2-2. Germline CDR1 and CDR2: SNHLY and FYNNEI. The CDR3 runs 13 residues. CDR3 residues: CASSDPNTGELFF.

The V call is TRBV10-1, the J call TRBJ2-7; there is no DNA to check the TCRdb D call of TRBD2. The CDR3 has 15 amino acids. Germline values: CDR1 WNHNN, CDR2 SYGVQD (reference sequence). The CDR3 region is CASSDLAGGNYEQYF.

The chain carries TRBV12-3 or TRBV12-4 and TRBJ1-6; TCRdb designates TRBD1, a call that cannot be tested without DNA. The CDR3 covers 16 residues. CDR3 region: CASKDSYLSYNSPLHF.

The V gene is TRBV27, the J gene TRBJ2-4; TCRdb picks TRBD1, but there is no DNA to check that call. The CDR3 is made up of 16 amino acids. From germline, CDR1 is MNHEY and CDR2 SMNVEV (reference sequence). The CDR3 protein is CASSPTGDRQVDIQYF.

The chain has TRBV28 and TRBJ1-2; TCRdb's D gene call, TRBD1, goes unchecked for lack of DNA. The CDR3 totals 15 residues. Per germline, CDR1 MDHEN and CDR2 SYDVKM. The CDR3 region is CASRRGQGVGYGYTF.

Frequency places this clonotype as medium-sized (0.01 to 0.1%). CDR3 region: CASSRGSRGDQPQHF. The chain combines TRBV6-5 with TRBJ1-5; the TRBD1 assignment by TCRdb is unverifiable without DNA. CDR3 length equals 15 residues. The germline V gene encodes CDR1 MNHEY and CDR2 SVGAGI.

V is TRBV27 and J is TRBJ2-1. Looked up from germline, CDR1 is MNHEY and CDR2 is SMNVEV (reference sequence). The CDR3 loop spans 12 amino acids. CDR3 loop: CASSSVDNEQFF.

The chain combines TRBV27 with TRBJ1-1; TCRdb's D call, TRBD1, is unchecked because there is no DNA. The CDR3 consists of 14 residues. CDR1 is MNHEY, CDR2 SMNVEV, per germline (reference sequence). The CDR3 is CASSLGGGGTEAFF.

V is TRBV5-1 and J is TRBJ2-7. The germline V gene encodes CDR1 SGHRS and CDR2 YFSETQ. This CDR3 has 11 amino acids. CDR3 amino acids: CASSLSEEQYF.

The rearrangement links TRBV5-1 to TRBJ2-1; TCRdb outputs TRBD2, but without DNA this stays unchecked. Germline V gene sequence: CDR1 SGHRS, CDR2 YFSETQ. This CDR3 comprises 15 residues. CDR3 region: CASRFSGEAYNEQFF.

Considering frequency, this clonotype is medium-sized (0.01 to 0.1%). This chain joins TRBV5-8 and TRBJ1-5. Germline V gene lookup returns CDR1 SGHTS and CDR2 YDEGEE. The CDR3 contains 15 residues. This CDR3 reads CASSPDWGRDQPQHF.

The chain recombines TRBV11-2 with TRBJ2-3; no DNA is available, so the TRBD2 call from TCRdb remains unchecked. The CDR3 is made up of 16 amino acids. The germline CDR1 and CDR2 sequences are SGHAT and FQNNGV. The CDR3 reads CASSSDGLAGPDTQYF. Combining the CDR3 with reference TRBV11-2 and TRBJ2-3 gives the whole variable domain EAGVAQSPRYKIIEKRQSVAFWCNPISGHATLYWYQQILGQGPKLLIQFQNNGVVDDSQLPKDRFSAERLKGVDSTLKIQPAKLEDSAVYLCASSSDGLAGPDTQYFGPGTRLTVL.

The rearrangement joins TRBV27 to TRBJ1-2; TCRdb proposes TRBD1, but this gene call is untestable without DNA. Germline V gene lookup returns CDR1 MNHEY and CDR2 SMNVEV (reference sequence). The CDR3 runs 15 residues. The CDR3 sequence: CASSLGAAANYGYTF.

V is TRBV4-2 and J is TRBJ2-1; there is no DNA to check the TCRdb D call of TRBD1. The CDR3 is made up of 15 amino acids. Germline loops: CDR1 LGHNA, CDR2 YNFKEQ. The CDR3 sequence is CASSLHGGGQDEQFF.

This sequence joins TRBV29-1 and TRBJ2-3; no DNA is available, so the TRBD1 call from TCRdb remains unchecked. The CDR3 loop spans 14 amino acids. CDR1 is SQVTM, CDR2 ANQGSEA, per germline. This chain's CDR3 is CSVAGDVRTDTQYF.

V gene TRBV12-3 or TRBV12-4 combines with J gene TRBJ2-5; TCRdb returns TRBD2, unconfirmable since there is no DNA. The CDR3 totals 15 residues. The CDR3 protein is CASSPTSGRGETQYF.

The chain recombines TRBV9 with TRBJ2-7; without DNA, the TCRdb call of TRBD2 cannot be checked. CDR1 and CDR2 from the germline V gene are SGDLS and YYNGEE. The CDR3 is made up of 13 amino acids. The CDR3 sequence is CASSVAGGTEQYF.

J is TRBJ2-7 and V is TRBV10-2; there is no DNA to check the TCRdb D call of TRBD1. Germline assignment: CDR1 WSHSY and CDR2 SAAADI. The CDR3 has 15 amino acids. The CDR3 sequence: CASSERAGGSYEQYF.

The rearrangement joins TRBV30 to TRBJ2-1; TCRdb's D call of TRBD1 is untestable without DNA. The CDR3 has 17 amino acids. Germline V gene data show CDR1 as GTSNPN and CDR2 as SVGIG (reference sequence). This CDR3 reads CAWSVPEDISSYNEQFF.

The chain has TRBV7-9 and TRBJ2-3; TCRdb's D gene call, TRBD1, goes unchecked for lack of DNA. Germline CDR1 SEHNR, CDR2 FQNEAQ (reference sequence). CDR3 length equals 16 residues. The CDR3: CASSTPGQGKSDTQYF.